This record concerns one TCR beta chain sequence. A junction end diverges from the germline sequence, so it may reflect a read error. Germline CDR1 MNHNS, CDR2 SASEGT. This CDR3 region has 14 residues. The data were obtained in a study of blood T cell repertoires in COVID-19. Here immunoSEQ multiplex PCR was the method, and the copy in TCRdb shows in-frame clones only, minus some. The repertoire holds around 250,000 clones, with about 80% as singletons. The sample comprised PBMCs or T cells enriched from blood (not recorded which). V and J are TRBV6-1 and TRBJ1-2, with 7 positions matching TRBD1. This TCR was recovered from a man aged 50 or older who had recovered from COVID-19. The CDR3 coding sequence is TGTGCCAGCAGGGAAGGGGGCGCGACCTATGGCTACACCTTC. Translation gives CASREGGATYGYTF.